Shown below are 32 T cell receptor beta chains from a single sample sequenced in a study of human T cells and chemical hapten exposure. MiXCR, run by TCRdb on the RACE reads, gives a single entry per CDR3 protein. The sample has 200,000 to 300,000 distinct CDR3 sequences, 7.5% to 10% seen once. Time point meaning: pre-sensitization, week 0. Treatment noted: therapeutic diphenylcyclopropenone sensitization with weekly scalp DPC. The material was whole blood, obtained in connection with sensitization to the hapten diphenylcyclopropenone (DPC). These receptors were taken from a woman between 40 and 50 years old with alopecia areata. Some clones in this sample may be carry-over from other donors' samples.

This clonotype was counted a few times. The V and J genes are TRBV20-1 and TRBJ2-7, with 7 bases matching TRBD2. V gave up 4 bases and J gave up 4 bases; unmatched junction bases: 7. The CDR3 length is 13 residues. The V gene's germline CDR1 is DFQATT and CDR2 SNEGSKA (reference sequence). For the CDR3, the DNA is TGCAGTGCTAAGGGGCTAGCGGAGTACGAGCAGTACTTC. Its translation is CSAKGLAEYEQYF.

This clonotype came up a few times. This chain connects TRBV12-3 or TRBV12-4 to TRBJ1-2; 7 positions match TRBD1. The CDR3 is 14 residues long. The ends lost 3 bases at V and 5 bases at J; junction bases unmatched: 6. CDR3 region: CASSFRQGGYGYTF. The CDR3 DNA sequence: TGTGCCAGCAGTTTCCGACAGGGAGGGTATGGCTACACCTTC.

This clonotype was counted only a few times. The chain is built from TRBV4-2 and TRBJ2-7, with D maybe TRBD2 (6 bases). Germline V gene sequence: CDR1 LGHNA, CDR2 YNFKEQ. The CDR3 is 18 residues long. Trimming removed 0 bases at V and 2 bases at J, with 20 bases between. The CDR3: CASSQDQSRGTIAYEQYF. The CDR3, as DNA: TGTGCCAGCAGCCAAGATCAGTCCCGGGGGACGATCGCCTACGAGCAGTACTTC.

This clonotype was picked up many times. The V and J genes are TRBV28 and TRBJ1-1, with TRBD1 as a possible D gene (5 bases). Trimming left V 6 bases short and J 6 bases short, with 14 bases between. In germline, CDR1 is MDHEN, CDR2 SYDVKM. The CDR3 is made up of 13 amino acids. The CDR3 region has the DNA TGTGCCAGCAGCTCTGGGGGGACGGCTGAAGCTTTCTTT. Translation: CASSSGGTAEAFF.

In this sample, this clonotype turned up a few times. The chain carries TRBV6-2 or TRBV6-3 and TRBJ2-2; D gene ambiguous. CDR3 length: 14 residues. CDR1 is MNHEY and CDR2 is SVGEGT in the germline V gene. V lost 7 bases, J lost 2 bases, and 11 bases lay in between. For the CDR3, the DNA is TGTGCCAGCAAAGATTTGGGAAACACCGGGGAGCTGTTTTTT. It specifies CASKDLGNTGELFF.

This clonotype was seen a handful of times. This chain joins TRBV3-1 and TRBJ2-1; D may match TRBD1 or TRBD2 (5 bases each). The CDR3 is made up of 14 amino acids. The germline V and J ends were trimmed by 8 bases and 0 bases, with 11 bases remaining between them. The germline CDR1 and CDR2 sequences are LGHDT and YNNKEL (reference sequence). CDR3 loop: CASHRGSSYNEQFF. CDR3 nucleotide sequence: TGTGCCAGCCATCGGGGCAGCTCCTACAATGAGCAGTTCTTC.

The rearrangement uses TRBV5-1 and TRBJ2-3; 10 nucleotides align to TRBD2. The CDR3 consists of 15 residues. Germline trimming cut 4 bases from V and 2 bases from J; bases unmatched to any gene: 4. Germline V gene lookup returns CDR1 SGHRS and CDR2 YFSETQ. The CDR3 here is CASSRAGGVTDTQYF. The CDR3 DNA reads TGCGCCAGCAGCCGAGCGGGAGGGGTCACAGATACGCAGTATTTT.

The chain uses TRBV18 and TRBJ2-7; D might be TRBD2 (5 bases). The CDR3 is 14 residues long. The V and J ends lost 2 bases and 1 base respectively, with 9 bases between them. Germline CDR1 and CDR2: KGHSH and LQKENI. The CDR3 DNA sequence: TGTGCCAGCTCACCATATCCGGGATCCTACGAGCAGTACTTC. It translates to CASSPYPGSYEQYF. Drawing the rest from reference TRBV18 and TRBJ2-7, the complete variable domain is NAGVMQNPRHLVRRRGQEARLRCSPMKGHSHVYWYRQLPEEGLKFMVYLQKENIIDESGMPKERFSAEFPKEGPSILRIQQVVRGDSAAYFCASSPYPGSYEQYFGPGTRLTVT.

The V call is TRBV21-1, the J call TRBJ2-7; TRBD1, the D gene given by the table, was not confirmed from the DNA. TRBV21-1 is described as a pseudogene. This CDR3 contains 15 residues. The CDR3 sequence is CASRSPGTPLYEQYF. The DNA of the CDR3 is TGTGCCAGCAGGTCCCCGGGGACTCCCTTGTACGAGCAGTACTTC.

V gene TRBV7-2 combines with J gene TRBJ2-3; D perhaps matches TRBD1 (6 bases). The length of the CDR3 is 15 residues. The V and J ends lost 6 bases and 4 bases respectively, with 17 bases between them. Germline values: CDR1 SGHTA, CDR2 FQGNSA. The CDR3 DNA sequence: TGTGCCAGCAGGCTTATGGGTACAGGGTCAGATACGCAGTATTTT. Encoded protein: CASRLMGTGSDTQYF.

This clonotype was observed at least ten times. The chain joins TRBV29-1 to TRBJ2-5; 12 bases fit TRBD2. Trimming took 5 bases from V and 5 from J; bases not matched to a gene: 6. The CDR3 runs to 14 residues. CDR1 is SQVTM and CDR2 is ANQGSEA in the germline V gene. CDR3: CSVSSGRVMETQYF. CDR3 nucleotides: TGCAGCGTTTCTAGCGGGAGGGTCATGGAGACCCAGTACTTC.

The table lists this clonotype with many counts. The chain combines TRBV27 with TRBJ2-5; D call uncertain. Trimming stripped 7 bases from V and 4 bases from J, with 4 bases between. The germline CDR1 and CDR2 sequences are MNHEY and SMNVEV (reference sequence). The CDR3 contains 10 residues. The CDR3 DNA reads TGTGCCAGCATGATAGAGACCCAGTACTTC. Its protein is CASMIETQYF.

The rearrangement links TRBV7-9 to TRBJ2-3; 10 bases line up with TRBD2. The CDR3 totals 16 residues. The V segment lost 5 bases and the J segment 4 bases; nucleotides outside the gene matches: 9. Germline CDR1 reads SEHNR; CDR2 reads FQNEAQ (reference sequence). CDR3 sequence: CASSRFASGSSDTQYF. DNA of the CDR3: TGTGCCAGCAGCCGTTTCGCTAGCGGGAGCTCAGATACGCAGTATTTT.

This chain joins TRBV4-3 and TRBJ2-5; weak D call: TRBD2 (5 bases). Trimming removed 0 bases at V and 0 bases at J, with 8 bases between. The CDR3 loop spans 15 amino acids. Per germline, CDR1 LGHNA and CDR2 YSLEER. The CDR3 sequence: CASSQDWEYQETQYF. CDR3 DNA sequence: TGCGCCAGCAGCCAAGATTGGGAGTACCAAGAGACCCAGTACTTC.

In this sample, this clonotype turned up a few times. This chain links TRBV6-2 or TRBV6-3 with TRBJ2-2, with 10 bases fitting TRBD1. Trimming removed 5 bases from V and 5 bases from J; junction bases left unmatched: 20. The CDR3 is 20 residues long. Germline values: CDR1 MNHEY, CDR2 SVGEGT. The CDR3 is CASSAHLTGGQPGGTGELFF. The CDR3 DNA reads TGTGCCAGCAGTGCCCACCTGACAGGGGGCCAGCCGGGAGGAACCGGGGAGCTGTTTTTT.

This clonotype was counted only a few times. The rearrangement joins TRBV7-8 to TRBJ1-5; perhaps TRBD1 as D (5 bases). CDR1 is SGHVS, CDR2 FQNEAQ, per germline. This CDR3 spans 15 amino acids. V shed 3 bases and J shed 2 bases, with 11 bases lying between them. The CDR3 DNA is TGTGCCAGCAGCTTGCAGGGTAGTCGCAATCAGCCCCAGCATTTT. It specifies CASSLQGSRNQPQHF.

This clonotype was recorded a few times. The chain carries TRBV6-5 and TRBJ2-2; the D call may be TRBD1 or TRBD2 (5 bases each). Looked up from germline, CDR1 is MNHEY and CDR2 is SVGAGI. Between the trimmed V and J ends, which lost 6 bases and 6 bases, there was a span of 17 bases. The CDR3 length is 15 residues. The CDR3 region is CASSGGSTQAGELFF. DNA of the CDR3: TGTGCCAGCAGCGGTGGGAGCACACAGGCCGGGGAGCTGTTTTTT.

The sample holds a few counts of this clonotype. The chain couples TRBV9 to TRBJ2-3, with unresolved D. There are 15 residues in the CDR3. In germline, CDR1 is SGDLS, CDR2 YYNGEE. V was pared by 0 bases and J by 2 bases, with 10 bases between. In DNA form, the CDR3 reads TGTGCCAGCAGCGTAGGAGGCGGCCCCACAGATACGCAGTATTTT. Translated, it gives CASSVGGGPTDTQYF.

This clonotype has a handful of counts. The gene calls are TRBV6-5 and TRBJ2-4; D may match TRBD1 or TRBD2 (5 bases each). The CDR3 has 13 amino acids. The germline V and J ends were trimmed by 8 bases and 7 bases, with 15 bases remaining between them. Germline assignment: CDR1 MNHEY and CDR2 SVGAGI. The CDR3 bases are TGTGCCAGCTCGAGTTTGGGGGACAACATTCAGTACTTC. This translates into CASSSLGDNIQYF.

This clonotype was seen a few times. The chain uses TRBV6-6 and TRBJ2-1, with 7 bases fitting TRBD2. Trimming took 2 bases from V and 7 from J; bases not matched to a gene: 17. Germline lookup yields CDR1 MNHNY and CDR2 SVGAGI (reference sequence). The CDR3 covers 18 residues. CDR3 in amino acids: CASSYQIRAGRAINEQFF. CDR3 DNA sequence: TGTGCCAGCAGTTACCAAATCCGAGCGGGGAGGGCCATAAATGAGCAGTTCTTC.

The gene calls are TRBV27 and TRBJ1-6; D ambiguous. Trimming removed 5 bases at V and 3 bases at J, with 5 bases between. The germline V gene encodes CDR1 MNHEY and CDR2 SMNVEV (reference sequence). CDR3 size: 13 residues. DNA of the CDR3: TGTGCCAGCAGTCGCCACTATAATTCACCCCTCCACTTT. Protein sequence: CASSRHYNSPLHF.

This clonotype appeared once. The V gene is TRBV20-1, the J gene TRBJ2-1; 14 bases fit TRBD2. CDR3 length equals 19 residues. V lost 3 bases, J lost 0 bases, and 10 bases stayed unmatched. The germline CDR1 and CDR2 sequences are DFQATT and SNEGSKA (reference sequence). Written as DNA, the CDR3 is TGCAGTGCTAGGGCAATCGGGACTAGCGGGAGTCACTCCTACAATGAGCAGTTCTTC. Protein sequence: CSARAIGTSGSHSYNEQFF.

This clonotype was detected only a few times. J is TRBJ1-1 and V is TRBV6-2 or TRBV6-3; the D is unclear. The CDR3 totals 11 residues. Trimming stripped 5 bases from V and 3 bases from J, with 4 bases between. Per the germline V gene, CDR1 is MNHEY and CDR2 is SVGEGT. In DNA form, the CDR3 reads TGTGCCAGCAGTAAAGACACTGAAGCTTTCTTT. Protein product: CASSKDTEAFF.

The chain combines TRBV9 with TRBJ2-1; TRBD1 aligns across 9 bases. Germline V gene sequence: CDR1 SGDLS, CDR2 YYNGEE. J was trimmed by 3 bases and V by 4 bases; bases with no gene match: 5. CDR3 length: 15 amino acids. The CDR3 bases are TGTGCCAGCAGCCCCAGGGACAGGGACTACAATGAGCAGTTCTTC. This translates into CASSPRDRDYNEQFF.

This clonotype showed up just a few times. The chain joins TRBV6-1 to TRBJ2-1, with D possibly TRBD1 on 6 matching bases. The CDR3 consists of 15 residues. Germline V gives CDR1 MNHNS, CDR2 SASEGT. Trimming pared 5 bases from V and 2 bases from J, leaving 13 bases between. CDR3 DNA sequence: TGTGCCAGCAGTTACACGGGACAAACCTACAATGAGCAGTTCTTC. Translation gives CASSYTGQTYNEQFF.

This clonotype was recorded a few times. The rearrangement joins TRBV6-6 to TRBJ1-6; D gene uncertain. In germline, CDR1 is MNHNY, CDR2 SVGAGI (reference sequence). Trimming stripped 7 bases from V and 8 bases from J, with 12 bases between. The CDR3 contains 13 residues. Here the CDR3 DNA reads TGTGCCAGCAAAGGGCAGCCGGATTCACCCCTCCACTTT. Protein sequence: CASKGQPDSPLHF.

This clonotype has just a few counts. The chain is built from TRBV20-1 and TRBJ2-5; D gene ambiguous. Germline V gene data show CDR1 as DFQATT and CDR2 as SNEGSKA (reference sequence). V was trimmed by 6 bases and J by 2 bases, leaving 13 bases between them. This CDR3 has 13 amino acids. The CDR3 loop reads CSALKFRQETQYF. CDR3 nucleotide sequence: TGCAGTGCCCTAAAGTTCAGGCAAGAGACCCAGTACTTC.

This clonotype was recorded a few times. The chain employs TRBV7-2 and TRBJ1-2; maybe TRBD1 (6 bases). The germline V gene has CDR1 SGHTA and CDR2 FQGNSA. V lost 5 bases and J 5 bases, leaving 18 bases between the germline ends. CDR3 length: 15 residues. The CDR3 DNA follows: TGTGCCAGCAGCCCGCCTGGGGGCGCTGGATATGGCTACACCTTC. Its translation is CASSPPGGAGYGYTF.

There are many counts of this clonotype. The chain is built from TRBV12-3 or TRBV12-4 and TRBJ1-4; D may be TRBD1 (6 bases). Trimming left V 3 bases short and J 8 bases short, with 13 bases between. The CDR3 length is 14 residues. This CDR3 reads CASSFQGLGEKLFF. The CDR3 DNA reads as TGTGCCAGCAGTTTCCAGGGGTTGGGAGAAAAACTGTTTTTT.

The chain couples TRBV30 to TRBJ2-3, with D tentatively TRBD1 (6 bases). This CDR3 is built from 13 residues. In germline, CDR1 is GTSNPN, CDR2 SVGIG (reference sequence). V gave up 0 bases and J gave up 5 bases, with 9 bases separating them. The CDR3 region has the DNA TGTGCCTGGAGTGTCCGAGGGGGAGATACGCAGTATTTT. Its protein product is CAWSVRGGDTQYF. Based on the CDR3 plus reference TRBV30 and TRBJ2-3, the full variable domain is SQTIHQWPATLVQPVGSPLSLECTVEGTSNPNLYWYRQAAGRGLQLLFYSVGIGQISSEVPQNLSASRPQDRQFILSSKKLLLSDSGFYLCAWSVRGGDTQYFGPGTRLTVL.

The chain joins TRBV7-9 to TRBJ2-1, with D maybe TRBD1 (6 bases). V was trimmed by 4 bases and J by 15 bases, leaving 19 bases between them. The CDR3 loop spans 13 amino acids. Germline CDR1 and CDR2: SEHNR and FQNEAQ (reference sequence). The CDR3 nucleotides are TGTGCCAGCAGCTCCCCCCCAGGGGCCCCTGGGTTCTTC. This gives the protein CASSSPPGAPGFF.

This sequence joins TRBV4-2 and TRBJ2-6, with 7 bases matching TRBD1. Germline CDR1 is LGHNA and CDR2 is YNFKEQ. The trim removed 3 bases at V and 0 bases at J, leaving 5 bases unmatched. The length of the CDR3 is 17 residues. The CDR3 nucleotides read TGTGCCAGCAGCCAGAAGGGACAGCCCTCTGGGGCCAACGTCCTGACTTTC. Amino acid sequence: CASSQKGQPSGANVLTF.